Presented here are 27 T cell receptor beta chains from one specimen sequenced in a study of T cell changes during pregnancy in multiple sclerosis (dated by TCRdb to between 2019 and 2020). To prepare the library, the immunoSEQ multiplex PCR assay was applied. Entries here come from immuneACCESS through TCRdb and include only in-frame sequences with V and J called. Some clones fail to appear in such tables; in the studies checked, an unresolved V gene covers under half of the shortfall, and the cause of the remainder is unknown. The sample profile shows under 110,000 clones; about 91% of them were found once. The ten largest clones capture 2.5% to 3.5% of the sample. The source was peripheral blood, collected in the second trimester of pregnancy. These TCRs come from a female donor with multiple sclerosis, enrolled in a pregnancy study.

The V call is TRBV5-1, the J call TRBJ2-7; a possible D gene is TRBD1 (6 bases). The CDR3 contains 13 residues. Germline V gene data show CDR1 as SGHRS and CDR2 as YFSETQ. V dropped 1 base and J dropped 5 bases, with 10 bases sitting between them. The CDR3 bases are TGCGCCAGCAGCTTGTACCCAGGGGACGAGCAGTACTTC. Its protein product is CASSLYPGDEQYF.

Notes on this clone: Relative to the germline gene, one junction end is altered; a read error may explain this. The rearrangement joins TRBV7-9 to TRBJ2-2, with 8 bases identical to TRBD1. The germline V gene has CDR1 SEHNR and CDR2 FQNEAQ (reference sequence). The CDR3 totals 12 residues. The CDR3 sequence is CASSLVTGVAIF. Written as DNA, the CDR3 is TGTGCCAGCAGCTTAGTGACAGGGGTCGCAATTTTT.

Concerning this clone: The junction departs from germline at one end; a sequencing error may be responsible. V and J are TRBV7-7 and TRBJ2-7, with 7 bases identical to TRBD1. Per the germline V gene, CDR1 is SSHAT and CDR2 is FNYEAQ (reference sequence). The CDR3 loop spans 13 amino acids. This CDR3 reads CASSLRQGYEQYF. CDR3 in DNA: TGTGCTAGCAGCTTAAGACAGGGCTACGAGCAGTACTTC.

DNA of the CDR3: TGTGCCAGCAGCTCAGTCCGGGATCTTCTCAATGAGCAGTTCTTC. It codes for CASSSVRDLLNEQFF. The rearrangement uses TRBV7-9 and TRBJ2-1, with D possibly matching TRBD2 (5 bases). This CDR3 contains 15 residues. Germline CDR1 and CDR2: SEHNR and FQNEAQ (reference sequence). V lost 4 bases to trimming and J lost 6 bases, with 16 bases between them.

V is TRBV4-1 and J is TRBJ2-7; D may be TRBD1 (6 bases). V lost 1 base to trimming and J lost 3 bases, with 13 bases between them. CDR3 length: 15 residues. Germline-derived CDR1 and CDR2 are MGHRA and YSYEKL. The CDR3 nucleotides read TGCGCCAGCAGCCAAGTTTGGGACATCAACTACGAGCAGTACTTC. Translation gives CASSQVWDINYEQYF.

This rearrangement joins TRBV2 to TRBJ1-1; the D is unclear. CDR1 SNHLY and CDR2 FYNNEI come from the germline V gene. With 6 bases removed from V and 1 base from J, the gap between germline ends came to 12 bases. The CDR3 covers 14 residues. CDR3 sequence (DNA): TGTGCCAGCAGACAACGAGGAAAGAACACTGAAGCTTTCTTT. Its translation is CASRQRGKNTEAFF.

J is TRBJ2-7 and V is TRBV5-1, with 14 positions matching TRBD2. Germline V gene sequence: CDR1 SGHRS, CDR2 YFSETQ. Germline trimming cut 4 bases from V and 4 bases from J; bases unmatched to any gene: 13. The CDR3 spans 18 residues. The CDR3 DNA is TGCGCCAGCAGCCTGGGGACTAGCGGGAGCGGGTATGGGTACGAGCAGTACTTC. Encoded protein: CASSLGTSGSGYGYEQYF.

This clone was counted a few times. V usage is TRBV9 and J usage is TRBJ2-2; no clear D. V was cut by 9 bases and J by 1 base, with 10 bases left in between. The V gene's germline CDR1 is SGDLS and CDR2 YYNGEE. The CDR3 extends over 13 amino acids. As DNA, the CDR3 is TGTGCCACCTCTGCGCTGAACACCGGGGAGCTGTTTTTT. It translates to CATSALNTGELFF. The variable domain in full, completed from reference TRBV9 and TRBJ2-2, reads DSGVTQTPKHLITATGQRVTLRCSPRSGDLSVYWYQQSLDQGLQFLIQYYNGEERAKGNILERFSAQQFPDLHSELNLSSLELGDSALYFCATSALNTGELFFGEGSRLTVL.

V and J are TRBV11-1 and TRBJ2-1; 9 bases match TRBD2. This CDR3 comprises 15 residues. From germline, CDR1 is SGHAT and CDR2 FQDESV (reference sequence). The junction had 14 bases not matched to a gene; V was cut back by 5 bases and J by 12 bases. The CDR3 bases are TGTGCCAGCAGCCCCACTAGCGGGCCACAAGCGGGGCAGTTCTTC. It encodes CASSPTSGPQAGQFF.

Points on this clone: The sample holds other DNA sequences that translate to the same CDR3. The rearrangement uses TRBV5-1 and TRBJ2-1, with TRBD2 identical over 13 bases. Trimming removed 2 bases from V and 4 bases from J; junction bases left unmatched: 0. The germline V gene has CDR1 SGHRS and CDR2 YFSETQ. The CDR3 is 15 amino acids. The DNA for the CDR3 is TGCGCCAGCAGCTTACTAGCGGGAGGGTACAATGAGCAGTTCTTC. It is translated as CASSLLAGGYNEQFF.

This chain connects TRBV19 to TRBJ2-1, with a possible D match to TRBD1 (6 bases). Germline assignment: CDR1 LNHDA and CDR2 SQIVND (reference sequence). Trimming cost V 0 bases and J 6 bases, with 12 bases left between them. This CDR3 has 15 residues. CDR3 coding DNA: TGTGCCAGTAGTATAGACAGGGGAGAGATCAATGAGCAGTTCTTC. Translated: CASSIDRGEINEQFF.

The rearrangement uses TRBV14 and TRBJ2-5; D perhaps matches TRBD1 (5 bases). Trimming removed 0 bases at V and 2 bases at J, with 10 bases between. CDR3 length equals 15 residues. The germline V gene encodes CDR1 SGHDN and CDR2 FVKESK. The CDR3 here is CASSQDGALQETQYF. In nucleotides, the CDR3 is TGTGCCAGCAGCCAAGATGGGGCACTTCAAGAGACCCAGTACTTC.

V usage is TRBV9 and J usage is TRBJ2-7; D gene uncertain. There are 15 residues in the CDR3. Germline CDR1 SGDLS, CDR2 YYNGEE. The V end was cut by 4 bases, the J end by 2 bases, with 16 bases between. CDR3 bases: TGTGCCAGCAGCACCGCTCCCCAGGCCCCCTACGAGCAGTACTTC. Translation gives CASSTAPQAPYEQYF.

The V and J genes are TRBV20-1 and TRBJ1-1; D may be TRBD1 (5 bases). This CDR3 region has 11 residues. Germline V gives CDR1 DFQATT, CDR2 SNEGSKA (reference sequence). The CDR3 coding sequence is TGCACCCCACGCGGGGGATCTGAAGCTTTCTTT. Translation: CTPRGGSEAFF.

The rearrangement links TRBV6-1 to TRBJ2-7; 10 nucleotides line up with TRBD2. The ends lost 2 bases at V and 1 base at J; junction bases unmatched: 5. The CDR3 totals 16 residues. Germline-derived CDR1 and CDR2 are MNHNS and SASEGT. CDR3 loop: CASSESLAGGSYEQYF. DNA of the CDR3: TGTGCCAGCAGTGAAAGCTTAGCGGGAGGTTCCTACGAGCAGTACTTC.

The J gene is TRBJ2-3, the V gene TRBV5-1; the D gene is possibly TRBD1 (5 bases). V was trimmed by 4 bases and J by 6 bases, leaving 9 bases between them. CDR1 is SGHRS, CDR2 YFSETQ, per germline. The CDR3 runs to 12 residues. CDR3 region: CASSARQDTQYF. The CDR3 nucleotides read TGCGCCAGCAGCGCCAGACAGGATACGCAGTATTTT.

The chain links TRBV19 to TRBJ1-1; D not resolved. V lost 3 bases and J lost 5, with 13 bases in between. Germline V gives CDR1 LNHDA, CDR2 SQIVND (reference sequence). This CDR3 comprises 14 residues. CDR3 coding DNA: TGTGCCAGTAGTATCCTCAGGCCCCTAACTGAAGCTTTCTTT. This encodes CASSILRPLTEAFF.

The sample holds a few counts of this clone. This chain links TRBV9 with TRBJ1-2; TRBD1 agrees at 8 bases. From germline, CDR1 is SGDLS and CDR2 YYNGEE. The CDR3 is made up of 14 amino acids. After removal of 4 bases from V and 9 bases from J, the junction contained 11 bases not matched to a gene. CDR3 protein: CASSPGDRRERYTF. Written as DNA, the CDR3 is TGTGCCAGCAGCCCCGGGGACAGGCGGGAACGCTACACCTTC.

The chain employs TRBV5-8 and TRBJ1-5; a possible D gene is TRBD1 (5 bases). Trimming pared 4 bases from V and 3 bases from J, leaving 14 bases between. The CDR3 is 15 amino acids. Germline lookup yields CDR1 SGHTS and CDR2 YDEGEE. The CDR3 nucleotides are TGTGCCAGCAGCCGGGGTTCGGGGGACAATCAGCCCCAGCATTTT. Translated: CASSRGSGDNQPQHF.

The CDR3 sequence: CASSKDINSNQPQHF. The CDR3 nucleotides are TGTGCCAGTAGTAAGGACATTAATAGCAATCAGCCCCAGCATTTT. The chain has TRBV19 and TRBJ1-5; D is perhaps TRBD1 (5 bases). Trimming removed 4 bases from V and 0 bases from J, with 10 bases in between. Germline V gene lookup returns CDR1 LNHDA and CDR2 SQIVND (reference sequence). CDR3 length equals 15 residues.

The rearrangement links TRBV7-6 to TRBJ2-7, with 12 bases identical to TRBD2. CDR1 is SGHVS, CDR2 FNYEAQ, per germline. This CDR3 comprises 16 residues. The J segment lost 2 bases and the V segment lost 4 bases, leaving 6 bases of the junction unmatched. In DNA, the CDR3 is TGTGCCAGCAGCTCTATAAGGACTAGCGGGACCTACGAGCAGTACTTC. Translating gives CASSSIRTSGTYEQYF.

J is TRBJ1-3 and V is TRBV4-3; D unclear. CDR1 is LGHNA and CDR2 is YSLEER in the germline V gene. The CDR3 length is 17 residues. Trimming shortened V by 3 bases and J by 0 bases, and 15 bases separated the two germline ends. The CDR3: CASSHLRNSPSGNTIYF. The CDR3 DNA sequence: TGCGCCAGCAGCCATCTCAGGAATTCCCCCTCTGGAAACACCATATATTTT.

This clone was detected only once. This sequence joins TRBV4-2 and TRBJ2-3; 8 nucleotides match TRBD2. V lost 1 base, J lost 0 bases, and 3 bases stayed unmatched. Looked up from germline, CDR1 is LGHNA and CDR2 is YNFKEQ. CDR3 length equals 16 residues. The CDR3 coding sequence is TGTGCCAGCAGCCAAGGTACTAGCGGTAGCACAGATACGCAGTATTTT. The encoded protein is CASSQGTSGSTDTQYF.

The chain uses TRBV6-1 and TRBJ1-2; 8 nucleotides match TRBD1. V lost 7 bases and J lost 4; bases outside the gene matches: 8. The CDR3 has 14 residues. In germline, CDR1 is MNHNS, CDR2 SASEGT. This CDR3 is CASTSGGQFYGYTF. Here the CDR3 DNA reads TGTGCCAGCACCTCAGGGGGCCAGTTCTATGGCTACACCTTC.

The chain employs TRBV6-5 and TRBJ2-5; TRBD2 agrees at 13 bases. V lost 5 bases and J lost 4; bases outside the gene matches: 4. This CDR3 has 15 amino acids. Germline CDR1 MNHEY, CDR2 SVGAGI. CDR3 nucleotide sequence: TGTGCCAGCAGTCAGGGACTAGCGGGAAGAGAGACCCAGTACTTC. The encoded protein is CASSQGLAGRETQYF.

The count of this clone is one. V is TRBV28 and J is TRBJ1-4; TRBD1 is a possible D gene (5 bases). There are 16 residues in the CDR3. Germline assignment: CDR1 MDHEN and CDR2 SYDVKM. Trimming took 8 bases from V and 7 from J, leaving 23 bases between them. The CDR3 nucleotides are TGTGCCAGCGGGCCCCCCGGGAGGGGATTGGGTGAAAAACTGTTTTTT. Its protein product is CASGPPGRGLGEKLFF.

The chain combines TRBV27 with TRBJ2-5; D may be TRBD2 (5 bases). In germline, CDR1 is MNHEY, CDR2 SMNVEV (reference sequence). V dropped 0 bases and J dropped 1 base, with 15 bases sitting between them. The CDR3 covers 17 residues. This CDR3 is CASSLSARRAVQETQYF. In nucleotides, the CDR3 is TGTGCCAGCAGTTTATCGGCCCGCCGAGCGGTCCAAGAGACCCAGTACTTC.